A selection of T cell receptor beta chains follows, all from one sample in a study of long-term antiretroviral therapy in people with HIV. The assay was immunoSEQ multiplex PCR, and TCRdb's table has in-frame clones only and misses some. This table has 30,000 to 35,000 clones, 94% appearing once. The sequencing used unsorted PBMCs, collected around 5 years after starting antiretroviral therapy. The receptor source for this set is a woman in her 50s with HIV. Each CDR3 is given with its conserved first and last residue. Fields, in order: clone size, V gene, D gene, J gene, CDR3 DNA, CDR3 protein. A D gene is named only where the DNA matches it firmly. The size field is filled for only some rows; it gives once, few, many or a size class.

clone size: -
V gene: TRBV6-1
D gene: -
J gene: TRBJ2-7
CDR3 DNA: TGTGCCAGCAGTGAATGGGGCCCTTACGAGCAGTACTTC
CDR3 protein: CASSEWGPYEQYF

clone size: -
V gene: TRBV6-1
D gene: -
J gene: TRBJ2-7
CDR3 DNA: TGTGCCAGTGAGTCCAATACCTCCTACGAGCAGTACTTC
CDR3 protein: CASESNTSYEQYF

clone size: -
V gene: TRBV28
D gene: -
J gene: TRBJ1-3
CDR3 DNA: TGTGCCAGCAGTCCCCCCAGCAGGGGAAGAAACACCATATATTTT
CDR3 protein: CASSPPSRGRNTIYF

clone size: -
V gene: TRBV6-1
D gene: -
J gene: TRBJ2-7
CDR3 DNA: TGTGCCAGCAGTGTAAAAGGCGAGCAGTACTTC
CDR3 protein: CASSVKGEQYF

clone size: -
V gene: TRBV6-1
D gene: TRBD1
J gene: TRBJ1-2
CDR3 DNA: TGTGCCAGTCGTCCGGGACAGGGCTATGGCTACACCTTC
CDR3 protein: CASRPGQGYGYTF

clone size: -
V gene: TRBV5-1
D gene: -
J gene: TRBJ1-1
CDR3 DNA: TGCGCCAGCAGCTTACAAGGGGACACTGAAGCTTTCTTT
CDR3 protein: CASSLQGDTEAFF

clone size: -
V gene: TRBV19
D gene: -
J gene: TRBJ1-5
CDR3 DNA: TGTGCCAGTAGTCTCCGGCACAATCAGCCCCAGCATTTT
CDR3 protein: CASSLRHNQPQHF

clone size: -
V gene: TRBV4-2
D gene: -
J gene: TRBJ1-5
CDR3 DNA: TGTGCCAGCAGCCAAGAGGGGGGCGGCAATCAGCCCCAGCATTTT
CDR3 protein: CASSQEGGGNQPQHF

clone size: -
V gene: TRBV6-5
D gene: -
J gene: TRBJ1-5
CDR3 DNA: TGTGCCAGCAGTGGACAGCTACCAAATCAGCCCCAGCATTTT
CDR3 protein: CASSGQLPNQPQHF

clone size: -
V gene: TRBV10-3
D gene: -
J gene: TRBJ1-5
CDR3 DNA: TGTGCCATCAGTGAGTCTGAAGCTCAGCCCCAGCATTTT
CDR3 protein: CAISESEAQPQHF

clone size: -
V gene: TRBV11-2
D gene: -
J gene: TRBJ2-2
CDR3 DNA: TGTGCCAGCAGCTCGATCCCCGGGGAGCTGTTTTTT
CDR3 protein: CASSSIPGELFF

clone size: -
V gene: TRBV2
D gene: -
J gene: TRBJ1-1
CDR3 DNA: TGTGCCAGCAGTGCCGGCTTTCCCACTGAAGCTTTCTTT
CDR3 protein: CASSAGFPTEAFF

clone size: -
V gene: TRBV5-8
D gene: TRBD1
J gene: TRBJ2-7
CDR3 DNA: TGTGCCAGCAGCTCTTACGACAGGGCCTCCTACGAGCAGTACTTC
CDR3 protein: CASSSYDRASYEQYF

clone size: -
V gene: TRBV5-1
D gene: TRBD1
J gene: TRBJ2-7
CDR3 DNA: TGCGCCAGCAGCGAGGGCCCCAACGGACAGGGGTATTACGAGCAGTACTTC
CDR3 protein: CASSEGPNGQGYYEQYF

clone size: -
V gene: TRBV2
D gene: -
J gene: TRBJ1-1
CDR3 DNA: TGTGCCAGCATGGTAGGGGGGATCACTGAAGCTTTCTTT
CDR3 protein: CASMVGGITEAFF

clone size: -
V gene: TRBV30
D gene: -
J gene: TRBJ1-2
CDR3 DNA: TGTGCCTGGATCCAATGGGGGGGAATAACTAACTATGGCTACACCTTC
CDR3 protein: CAWIQWGGITNYGYTF

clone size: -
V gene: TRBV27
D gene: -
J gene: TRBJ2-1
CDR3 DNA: TGTGCCAGCTGGGACTCAACCTACAATGAGCAGTTCTTC
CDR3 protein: CASWDSTYNEQFF

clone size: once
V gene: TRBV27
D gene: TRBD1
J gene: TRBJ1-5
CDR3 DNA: TGTGCCAGCAGTTCATGGACAGGACGGGGAAATCAGCCCCAGCATTTT
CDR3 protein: CASSSWTGRGNQPQHF

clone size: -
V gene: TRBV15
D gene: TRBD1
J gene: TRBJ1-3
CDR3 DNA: TGTGCCACAGGACAGGCCAGCGTGTTTTCTGGAAACACCATATATTTT
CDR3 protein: CATGQASVFSGNTIYF

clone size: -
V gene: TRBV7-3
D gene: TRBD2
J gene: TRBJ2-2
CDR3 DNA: TGTGCCAGCAGCCCTAGCGGAGCCGCGAACACCGGGGAGCTGTTTTTT
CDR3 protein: CASSPSGAANTGELFF

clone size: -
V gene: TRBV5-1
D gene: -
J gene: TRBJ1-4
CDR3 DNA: TGCGCCAGCAGCTTGGAGCGGGGCAATGAAAAACTGTTTTTT
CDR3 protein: CASSLERGNEKLFF

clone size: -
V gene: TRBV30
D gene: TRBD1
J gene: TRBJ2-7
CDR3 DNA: TGTGCCTGGATTAAAGACAGGGTAGTTGGCGAGCAGTACTTC
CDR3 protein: CAWIKDRVVGEQYF

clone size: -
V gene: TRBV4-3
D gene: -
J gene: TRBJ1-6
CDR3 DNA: TGCGCCAGCAGCCAAGATCAGGGTTCAGGTTCACCCCTCCACTTT
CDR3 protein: CASSQDQGSGSPLHF

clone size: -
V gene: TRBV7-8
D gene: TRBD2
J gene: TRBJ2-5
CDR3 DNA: TGTGCCAGCAGCTCCCAGGCGGGGGGGAAGGAGACCCAGTACTTC
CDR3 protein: CASSSQAGGKETQYF

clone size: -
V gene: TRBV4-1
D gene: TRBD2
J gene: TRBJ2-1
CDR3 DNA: TGCGCCAGCAGCCAAGATTTCGGGGGGGCTAGAAAGTACAATGAGCAGTTCTTC
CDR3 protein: CASSQDFGGARKYNEQFF

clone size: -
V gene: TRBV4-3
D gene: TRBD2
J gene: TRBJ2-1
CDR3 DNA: TGCGCCAGCAGCCAAGAAGGACTAGCGGGGGGGATGAATGAGCAGTTCTTC
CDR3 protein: CASSQEGLAGGMNEQFF

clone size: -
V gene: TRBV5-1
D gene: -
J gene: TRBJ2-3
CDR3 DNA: TGCGCCAGCAGCGACGGGGCGAGCACAGATACGCAGTATTTT
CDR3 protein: CASSDGASTDTQYF

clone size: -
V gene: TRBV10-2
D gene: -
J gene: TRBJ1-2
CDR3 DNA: TGCGCCAGCGCACCAGTTACTAACTATGGCTACACCTTC
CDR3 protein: CASAPVTNYGYTF

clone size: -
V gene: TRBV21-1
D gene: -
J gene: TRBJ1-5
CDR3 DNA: TGTGCCAGCAACCAGGGGGGCCCAAGCAATCAGCCCCAGCATTTT
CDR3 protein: CASNQGGPSNQPQHF

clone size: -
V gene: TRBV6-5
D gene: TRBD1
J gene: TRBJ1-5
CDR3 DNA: TGTGCCATCGAGTCGGACAGGGCCCATCAGCCCCAGCATTTT
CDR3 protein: CAIESDRAHQPQHF

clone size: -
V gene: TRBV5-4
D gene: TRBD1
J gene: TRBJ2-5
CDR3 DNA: TGTGCCAGCAGCTGGGGGACAGACCAAGAGACCCAGTACTTC
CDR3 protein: CASSWGTDQETQYF

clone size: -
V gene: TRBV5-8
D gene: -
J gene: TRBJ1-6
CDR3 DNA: TGTGCCAGCAGCCCCCAACGATGGGGAGGTTCACCCCTCCACTTT
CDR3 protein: CASSPQRWGGSPLHF

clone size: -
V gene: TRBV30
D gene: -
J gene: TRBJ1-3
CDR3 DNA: TGTGCCTGGACGGATGGGGGGAGTTATAGAAACACCATATATTTT
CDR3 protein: CAWTDGGSYRNTIYF

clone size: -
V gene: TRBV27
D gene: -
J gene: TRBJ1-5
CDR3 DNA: TGTGCCAGCAGTGCCTTGGGGCAAAGCAATCAGCCCCAGCATTTT
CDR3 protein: CASSALGQSNQPQHF

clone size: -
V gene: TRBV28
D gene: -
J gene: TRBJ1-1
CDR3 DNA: TGTGCCAGCAGTTTGAATCGGAGGAACACTGAAGCTTTCTTT
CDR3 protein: CASSLNRRNTEAFF

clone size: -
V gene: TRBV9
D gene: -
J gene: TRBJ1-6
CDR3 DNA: TGTGCCAGCCAGTTGAGGGTCTCCTATAATTCACCCCTCCACTTT
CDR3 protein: CASQLRVSYNSPLHF

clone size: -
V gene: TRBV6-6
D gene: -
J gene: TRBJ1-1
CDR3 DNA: TGTGCCAGCACCGAAAGTGGGGAATATGAAGCTTTCTTT
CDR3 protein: CASTESGEYEAFF

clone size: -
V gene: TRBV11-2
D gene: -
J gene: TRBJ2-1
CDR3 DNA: TGTGCCAGCAGCTTAGGGACTACCTACAATGAGCAGTTCTTC
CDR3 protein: CASSLGTTYNEQFF

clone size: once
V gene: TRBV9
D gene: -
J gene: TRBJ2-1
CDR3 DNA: TGTGCCAGCAGCGTCTATGGCGGGGGCCCGAGCTCCTACAATGAGCAGTTCTTC
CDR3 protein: CASSVYGGGPSSYNEQFF

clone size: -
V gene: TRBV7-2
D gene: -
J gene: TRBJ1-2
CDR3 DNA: TGTGCCAGCAGCTTAGAAGGGATTGCCTATGGCTACACCTTC
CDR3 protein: CASSLEGIAYGYTF

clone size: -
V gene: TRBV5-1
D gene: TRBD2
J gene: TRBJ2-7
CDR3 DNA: TGCGCCAGCAGCTTGGTCCCTCTAGCGGGGGGGCTCAACGAGCAGTACTTC
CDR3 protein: CASSLVPLAGGLNEQYF

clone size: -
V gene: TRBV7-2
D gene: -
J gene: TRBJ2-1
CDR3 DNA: TGTGCCAGCACCAAGGGACGGGGATCCTACAATGAGCAGTTCTTC
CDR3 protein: CASTKGRGSYNEQFF

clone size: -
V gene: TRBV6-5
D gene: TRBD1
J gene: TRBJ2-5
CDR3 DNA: TGTGCCAGTCACAGGGGTCCGAGGGAGACCCAGTACTTC
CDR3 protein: CASHRGPRETQYF

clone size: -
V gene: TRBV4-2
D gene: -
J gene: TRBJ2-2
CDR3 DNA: TGTGCCAGCAGCCCCCCCAATCGCGGGGAGCTGTTTTTT
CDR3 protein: CASSPPNRGELFF

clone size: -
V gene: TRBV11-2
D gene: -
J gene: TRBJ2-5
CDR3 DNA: TGTGCCAGCAGCTTCGGCCAAGAGACCCAGTACTTC
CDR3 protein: CASSFGQETQYF

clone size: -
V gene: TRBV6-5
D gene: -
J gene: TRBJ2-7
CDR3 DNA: TGTGCCAGCAGTTACTCAGGGGGCGGGAACGAGCAGTACTTC
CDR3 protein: CASSYSGGGNEQYF

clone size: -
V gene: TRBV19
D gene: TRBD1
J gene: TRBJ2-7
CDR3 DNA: TGTGCCAGTAGTATGGGGGACAGTACTACCTACGAGCAGTACTTC
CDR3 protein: CASSMGDSTTYEQYF

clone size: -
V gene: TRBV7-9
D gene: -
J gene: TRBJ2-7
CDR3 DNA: TGTGCCAGCAGCGGTAACGATTACGAGCAGTACTTC
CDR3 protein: CASSGNDYEQYF

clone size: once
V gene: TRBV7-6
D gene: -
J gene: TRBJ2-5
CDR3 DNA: TGTGCCAGCAGCCCATCGGGGATTACGGAAGAGACCCAGTACTTC
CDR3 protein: CASSPSGITEETQYF

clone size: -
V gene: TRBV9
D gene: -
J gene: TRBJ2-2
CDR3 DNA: TGTGCCAGCAGCCCCCGCCCGGAGGCCGGGGAGCTGTTTTTT
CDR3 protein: CASSPRPEAGELFF

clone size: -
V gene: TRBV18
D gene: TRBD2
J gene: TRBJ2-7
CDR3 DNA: TGTGCCAGCTCAAAGCTAGCGGGGGTAAGAGCCTACGAGCAGTACTTC
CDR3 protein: CASSKLAGVRAYEQYF